The rows below give T cell receptor beta chains drawn from one sample of a study of T cell responses to AZD1222 COVID-19 vaccine. Profiling relied on immunoSEQ multiplex PCR, and the TCRdb table lists in-frame clones only, not all of them. The table includes about 54,000 clones, 89% detected once. The specimen was peripheral blood, collected 28 days after the second AZD1222 dose. The receptors here all came from an adult who received the AZD1222 COVID-19 vaccine. Each CDR3 is given with its conserved first and last residue. The D gene is left open where the match is weak. Some rows have no size entry. The others give once, few or many, or a class for an expanded clone.

cdr3_length: 14; d_call: TRBD2; v_call: TRBV11-3; j_call: TRBJ2-1; clone_size: .; cdr3_aa: CASSLVSGSNEQFF; cdr3_nt: TGTGCCAGCAGCTTAGTTAGCGGGAGTAATGAGCAGTTCTTC
cdr3_length: 15; d_call: .; v_call: TRBV9; j_call: TRBJ1-6; clone_size: .; cdr3_aa: CASSVGVGTGSPLHF; cdr3_nt: TGTGCCAGCAGCGTAGGGGTGGGAACGGGTTCACCCCTCCACTTT
cdr3_length: 16; d_call: TRBD2; v_call: TRBV6-5; j_call: TRBJ2-7; clone_size: .; cdr3_aa: CASSYGTSGHQREQYF; cdr3_nt: TGTGCCAGCAGTTATGGGACTAGCGGACATCAACGGGAGCAGTACTTC
cdr3_length: 15; d_call: TRBD2; v_call: TRBV5-1; j_call: TRBJ2-1; clone_size: .; cdr3_aa: CASSLSSGAYNEQFF; cdr3_nt: TGCGCCAGCAGCTTGTCTAGCGGGGCCTACAATGAGCAGTTCTTC
cdr3_length: 17; d_call: .; v_call: TRBV9; j_call: TRBJ1-2; clone_size: once; cdr3_aa: CASSVDPRPEYLYGYTF; cdr3_nt: TGTGCCAGCAGCGTAGACCCGCGGCCAGAGTACCTCTATGGCTACACCTTC
cdr3_length: 16; d_call: .; v_call: TRBV4-1; j_call: TRBJ1-4; clone_size: .; cdr3_aa: CASSQDSSSSNEKLFF; cdr3_nt: TGCGCCAGCAGCCAAGACTCAAGTAGCTCTAATGAAAAACTGTTTTTT
cdr3_length: 12; d_call: .; v_call: TRBV11-3; j_call: TRBJ2-1; clone_size: .; cdr3_aa: CASSLGVAEQFF; cdr3_nt: TGTGCCAGCAGCTTAGGGGTTGCCGAGCAGTTCTTC
cdr3_length: 15; d_call: TRBD1; v_call: TRBV6-5; j_call: TRBJ2-7; clone_size: .; cdr3_aa: CASSRYGTVSYEQYF; cdr3_nt: TGTGCCAGCAGTAGATACGGGACAGTCTCCTACGAGCAGTACTTC
cdr3_length: 14; d_call: .; v_call: TRBV5-5; j_call: TRBJ1-5; clone_size: .; cdr3_aa: CASSLAGYDQPQHF; cdr3_nt: TGTGCCAGCAGCTTGGCCGGGTACGATCAGCCCCAGCATTTT
cdr3_length: 11; d_call: .; v_call: TRBV2; j_call: TRBJ1-1; clone_size: .; cdr3_aa: CASSGHTEAFF; cdr3_nt: TGTGCCAGCAGTGGTCACACTGAAGCTTTCTTT
cdr3_length: 12; d_call: TRBD1; v_call: TRBV6-5; j_call: TRBJ1-2; clone_size: .; cdr3_aa: CASGQGDYGYTF; cdr3_nt: TGTGCCAGTGGACAGGGGGACTATGGCTACACCTTC